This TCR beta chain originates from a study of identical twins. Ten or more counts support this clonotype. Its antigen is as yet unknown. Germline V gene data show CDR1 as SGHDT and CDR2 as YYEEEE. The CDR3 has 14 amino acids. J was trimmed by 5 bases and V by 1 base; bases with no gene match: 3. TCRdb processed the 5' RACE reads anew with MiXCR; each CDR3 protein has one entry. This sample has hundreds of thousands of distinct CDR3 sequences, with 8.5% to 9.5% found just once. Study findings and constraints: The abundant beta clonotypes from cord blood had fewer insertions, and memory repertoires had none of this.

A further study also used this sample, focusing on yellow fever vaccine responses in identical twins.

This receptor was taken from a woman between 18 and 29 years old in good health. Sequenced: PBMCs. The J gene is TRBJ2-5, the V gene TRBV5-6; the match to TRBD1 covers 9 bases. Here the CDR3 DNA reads TGTGCCAGCAGCTTGACAGGGGGCCGGGAGACCCAGTACTTC. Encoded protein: CASSLTGGRETQYF.